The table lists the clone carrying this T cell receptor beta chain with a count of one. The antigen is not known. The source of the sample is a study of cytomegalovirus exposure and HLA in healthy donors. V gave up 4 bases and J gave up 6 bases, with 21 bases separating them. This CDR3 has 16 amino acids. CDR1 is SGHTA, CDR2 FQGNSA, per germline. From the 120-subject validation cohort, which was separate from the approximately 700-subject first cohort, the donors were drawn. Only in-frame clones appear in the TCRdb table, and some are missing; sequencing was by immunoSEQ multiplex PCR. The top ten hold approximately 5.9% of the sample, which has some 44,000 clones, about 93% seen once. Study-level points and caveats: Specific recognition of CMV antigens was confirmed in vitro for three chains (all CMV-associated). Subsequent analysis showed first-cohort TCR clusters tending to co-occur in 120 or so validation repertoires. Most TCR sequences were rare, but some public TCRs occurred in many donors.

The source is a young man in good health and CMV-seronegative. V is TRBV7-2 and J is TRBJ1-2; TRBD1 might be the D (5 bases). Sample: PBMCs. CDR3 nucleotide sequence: TGTGCCAGCAGCTCACCGACAGAGACCCGAGGAGATGGCTACACCTTC. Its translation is CASSSPTETRGDGYTF.